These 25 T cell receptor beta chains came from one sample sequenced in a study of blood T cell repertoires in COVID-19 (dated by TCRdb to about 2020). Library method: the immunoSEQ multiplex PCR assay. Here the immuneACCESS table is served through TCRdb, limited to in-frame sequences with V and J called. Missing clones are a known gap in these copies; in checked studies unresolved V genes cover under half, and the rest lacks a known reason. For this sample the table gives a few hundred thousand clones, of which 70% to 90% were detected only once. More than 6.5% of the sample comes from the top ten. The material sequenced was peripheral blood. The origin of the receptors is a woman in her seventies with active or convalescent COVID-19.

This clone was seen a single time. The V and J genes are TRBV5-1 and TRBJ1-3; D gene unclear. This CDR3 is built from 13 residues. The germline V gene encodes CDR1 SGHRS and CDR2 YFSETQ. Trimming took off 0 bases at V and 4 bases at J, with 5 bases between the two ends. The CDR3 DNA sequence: TGCGCCAGCAGCTTGGATGAGGGAAACACCATATATTTT. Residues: CASSLDEGNTIYF.

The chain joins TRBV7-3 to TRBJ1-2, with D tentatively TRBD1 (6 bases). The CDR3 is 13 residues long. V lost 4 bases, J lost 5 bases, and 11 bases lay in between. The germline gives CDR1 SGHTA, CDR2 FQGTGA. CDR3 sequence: CASSSPQGYGYTF. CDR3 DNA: TGTGCCAGCAGCTCACCTCAGGGGTATGGCTACACCTTC.

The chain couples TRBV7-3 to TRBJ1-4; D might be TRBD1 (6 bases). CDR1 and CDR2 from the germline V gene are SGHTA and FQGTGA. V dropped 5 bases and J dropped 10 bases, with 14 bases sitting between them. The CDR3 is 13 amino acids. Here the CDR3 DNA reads TGTGCCAGCAGCCCCGACAAAGGGGGAAAACTGTTTTTT. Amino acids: CASSPDKGGKLFF.

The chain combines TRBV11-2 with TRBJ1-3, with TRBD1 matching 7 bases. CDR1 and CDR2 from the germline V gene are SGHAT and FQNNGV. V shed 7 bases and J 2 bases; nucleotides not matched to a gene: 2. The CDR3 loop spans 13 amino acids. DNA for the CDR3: TGTGCCAGCAAGACAGGGACTGGAAACACCATATATTTT. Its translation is CASKTGTGNTIYF.

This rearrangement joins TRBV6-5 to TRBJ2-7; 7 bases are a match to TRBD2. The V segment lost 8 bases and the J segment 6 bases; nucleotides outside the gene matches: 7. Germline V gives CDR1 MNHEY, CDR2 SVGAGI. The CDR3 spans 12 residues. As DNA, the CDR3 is TGTGCCAGCGCCTGGGGGGGAGGCGAGCAGTACTTC. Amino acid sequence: CASAWGGGEQYF.

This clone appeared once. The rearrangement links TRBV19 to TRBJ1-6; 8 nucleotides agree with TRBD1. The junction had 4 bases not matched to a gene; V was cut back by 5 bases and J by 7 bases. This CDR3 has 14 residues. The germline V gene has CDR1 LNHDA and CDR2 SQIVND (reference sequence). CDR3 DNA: TGTGCCAGTAGTCCTCGGACAGGGAATTCACCCCTCCACTTT. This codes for CASSPRTGNSPLHF. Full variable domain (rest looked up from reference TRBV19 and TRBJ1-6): DGGITQSPKYLFRKEGQNVTLSCEQNLNHDAMYWYRQDPGQGLRLIYYSQIVNDFQKGDIAEGYSVSREKKESFPLTVTSAQKNPTAFYLCASSPRTGNSPLHFGNGTRLTVT.

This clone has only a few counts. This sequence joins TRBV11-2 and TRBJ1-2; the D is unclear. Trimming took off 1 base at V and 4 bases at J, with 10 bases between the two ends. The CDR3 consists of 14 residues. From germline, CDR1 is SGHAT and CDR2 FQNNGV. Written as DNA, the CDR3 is TGTGCCAGCAGCTTAGGGGGAGGGTTCTATGGCTACACCTTC. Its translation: CASSLGGGFYGYTF.

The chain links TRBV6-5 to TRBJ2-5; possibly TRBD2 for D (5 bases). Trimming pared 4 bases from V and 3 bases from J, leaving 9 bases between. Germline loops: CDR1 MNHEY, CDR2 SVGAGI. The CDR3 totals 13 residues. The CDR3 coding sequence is TGTGCCAGCAGTTGGGCCGGGGAAGAGACCCAGTACTTC. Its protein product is CASSWAGEETQYF.

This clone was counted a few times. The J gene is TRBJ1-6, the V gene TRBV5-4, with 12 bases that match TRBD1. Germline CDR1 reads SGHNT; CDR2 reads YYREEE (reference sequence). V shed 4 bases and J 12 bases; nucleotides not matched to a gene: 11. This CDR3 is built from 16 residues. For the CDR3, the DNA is TGTGCCAGCAGCATCGGGGACAGGGGGCGAGCTATACCCCTCCACTTT. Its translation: CASSIGDRGRAIPLHF.

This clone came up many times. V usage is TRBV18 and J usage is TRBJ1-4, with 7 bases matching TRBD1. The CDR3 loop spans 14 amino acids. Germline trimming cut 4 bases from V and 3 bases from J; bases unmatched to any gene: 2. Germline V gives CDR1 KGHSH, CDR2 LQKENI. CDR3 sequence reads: CASSRQGSNEKLFF. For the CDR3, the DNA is TGTGCCAGCTCACGACAGGGATCTAATGAAAAACTGTTTTTT.

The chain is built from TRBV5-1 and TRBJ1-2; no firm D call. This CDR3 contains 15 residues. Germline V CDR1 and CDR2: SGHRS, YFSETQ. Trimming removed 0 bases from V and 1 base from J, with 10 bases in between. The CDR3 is CASSLGQADNYGYTF. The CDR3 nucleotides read TGCGCCAGCAGCTTGGGGCAGGCCGATAACTATGGCTACACCTTC.

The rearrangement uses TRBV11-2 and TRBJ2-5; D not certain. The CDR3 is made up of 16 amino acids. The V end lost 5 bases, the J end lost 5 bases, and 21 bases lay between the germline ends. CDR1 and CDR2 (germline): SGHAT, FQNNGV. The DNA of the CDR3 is TGTGCCAGCAGCCAAGGTTCATCGGGTATGTGGGAGACCCAGTACTTC. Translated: CASSQGSSGMWETQYF.

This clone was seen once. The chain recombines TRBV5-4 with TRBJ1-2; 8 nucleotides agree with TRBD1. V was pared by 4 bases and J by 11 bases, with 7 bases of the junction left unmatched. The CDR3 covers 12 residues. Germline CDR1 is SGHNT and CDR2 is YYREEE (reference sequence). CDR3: CASSPRQGQYTF. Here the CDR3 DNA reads TGTGCCAGCAGCCCAAGACAGGGGCAATACACCTTC.

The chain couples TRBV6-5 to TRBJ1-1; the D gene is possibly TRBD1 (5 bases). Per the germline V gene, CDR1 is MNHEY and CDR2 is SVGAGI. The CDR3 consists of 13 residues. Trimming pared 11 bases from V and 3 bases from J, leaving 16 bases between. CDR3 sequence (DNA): TGTGCCTTCCAGGCCGGGGGACACACTGAAGCTTTCTTT. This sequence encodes CAFQAGGHTEAFF.

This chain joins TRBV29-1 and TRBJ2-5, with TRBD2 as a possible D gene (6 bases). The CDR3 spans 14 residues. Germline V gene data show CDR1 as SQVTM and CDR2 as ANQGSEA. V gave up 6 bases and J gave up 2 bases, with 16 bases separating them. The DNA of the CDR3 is TGCAGCGTAAGCCCAGGGACTTTTCAAGAGACCCAGTACTTC. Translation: CSVSPGTFQETQYF.

The CDR3: CASSPHEWTVNTEAFF. The CDR3 DNA is TGTGCCAGCTCACCACATGAGTGGACAGTGAACACTGAAGCTTTCTTT. The rearrangement uses TRBV18 and TRBJ1-1; D is possibly TRBD1 (6 bases). V was trimmed by 1 base and J by 0 bases, leaving 12 bases between them. CDR3 size: 16 residues. CDR1 is KGHSH, CDR2 LQKENI, per germline.

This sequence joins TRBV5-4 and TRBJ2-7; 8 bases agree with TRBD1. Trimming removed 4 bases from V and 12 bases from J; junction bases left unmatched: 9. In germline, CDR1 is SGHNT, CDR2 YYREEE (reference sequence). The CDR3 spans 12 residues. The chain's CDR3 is CASSPDRETPYF. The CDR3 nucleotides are TGTGCCAGCAGCCCGGACAGGGAAACACCGTACTTC. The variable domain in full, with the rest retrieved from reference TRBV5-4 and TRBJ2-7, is ETGVTQSPTHLIKTRGQQVTLRCSSQSGHNTVSWYQQALGQGPQFIFQYYREEENGRGNFPPRFSGLQFPNYSSELNVNALELDDSALYLCASSPDRETPYFGPGTRLTVT.

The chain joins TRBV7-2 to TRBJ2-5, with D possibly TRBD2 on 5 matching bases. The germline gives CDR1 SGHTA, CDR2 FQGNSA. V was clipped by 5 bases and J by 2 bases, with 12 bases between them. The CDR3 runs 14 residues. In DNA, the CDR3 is TGTGCCAGCAGCCGCCCGGGGAGACAAGAGACCCAGTACTTC. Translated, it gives CASSRPGRQETQYF. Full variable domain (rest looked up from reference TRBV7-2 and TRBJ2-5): GAGVSQSPSNKVTEKGKDVELRCDPISGHTALYWYRQSLGQGLEFLIYFQGNSAPDKSGLPSDRFSAERTGGSVSTLTIQRTQQEDSAVYLCASSRPGRQETQYFGPGTRLLVL.

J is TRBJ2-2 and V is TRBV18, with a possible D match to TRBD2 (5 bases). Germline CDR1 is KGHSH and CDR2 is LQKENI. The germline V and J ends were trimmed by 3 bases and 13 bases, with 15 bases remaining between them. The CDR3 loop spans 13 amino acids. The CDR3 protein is CASSPAEAGGLFF. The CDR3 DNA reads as TGTGCCAGCTCACCCGCCGAGGCGGGCGGGCTGTTTTTT.

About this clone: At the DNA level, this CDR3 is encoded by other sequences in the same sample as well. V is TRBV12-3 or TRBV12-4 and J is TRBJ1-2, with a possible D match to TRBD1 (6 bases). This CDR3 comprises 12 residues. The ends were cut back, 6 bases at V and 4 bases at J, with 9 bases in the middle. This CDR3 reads CASSQGLYGYTF. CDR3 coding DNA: TGTGCCAGCAGCCAGGGGCTCTATGGCTACACCTTC.

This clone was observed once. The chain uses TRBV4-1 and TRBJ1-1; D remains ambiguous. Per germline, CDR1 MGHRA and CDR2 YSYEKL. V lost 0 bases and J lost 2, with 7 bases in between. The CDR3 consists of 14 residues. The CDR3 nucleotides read TGCGCCAGCAGCCAAGATTTCGGTAACACTGAAGCTTTCTTT. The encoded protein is CASSQDFGNTEAFF.

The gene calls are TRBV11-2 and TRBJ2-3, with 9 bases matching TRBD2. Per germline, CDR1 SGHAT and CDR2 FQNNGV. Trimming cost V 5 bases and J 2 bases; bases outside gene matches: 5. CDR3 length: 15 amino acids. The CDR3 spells CASSNQRGVTDTQYF. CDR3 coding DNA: TGTGCCAGCAGCAACCAGCGGGGGGTCACAGATACGCAGTATTTT. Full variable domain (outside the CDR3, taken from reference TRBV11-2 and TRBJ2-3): EAGVAQSPRYKIIEKRQSVAFWCNPISGHATLYWYQQILGQGPKLLIQFQNNGVVDDSQLPKDRFSAERLKGVDSTLKIQPAKLEDSAVYLCASSNQRGVTDTQYFGPGTRLTVL.

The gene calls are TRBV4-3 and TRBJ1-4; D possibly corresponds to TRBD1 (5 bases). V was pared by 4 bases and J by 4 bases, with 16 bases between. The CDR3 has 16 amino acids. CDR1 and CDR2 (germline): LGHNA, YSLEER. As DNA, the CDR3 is TGCGCCAGCAGCCCGCAGGGTACAGGCGATAATGAAAAACTGTTTTTT. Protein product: CASSPQGTGDNEKLFF.

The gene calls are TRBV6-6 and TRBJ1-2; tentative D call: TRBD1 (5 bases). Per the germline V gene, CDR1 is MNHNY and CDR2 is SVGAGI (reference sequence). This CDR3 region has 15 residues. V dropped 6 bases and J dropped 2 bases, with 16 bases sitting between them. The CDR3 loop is CASRQTGEINYGYTF. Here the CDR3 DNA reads TGTGCCAGCAGACAGACGGGGGAGATCAACTATGGCTACACCTTC.

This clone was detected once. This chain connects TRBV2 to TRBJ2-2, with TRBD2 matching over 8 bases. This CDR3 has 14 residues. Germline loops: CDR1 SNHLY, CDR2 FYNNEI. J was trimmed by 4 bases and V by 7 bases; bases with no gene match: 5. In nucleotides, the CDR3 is TGTGCCAGCACGCGGGAGGAAATCACCGGGGAGCTGTTTTTT. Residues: CASTREEITGELFF.